The entry below gives a single TCR beta chain sequence along with its context. Assignment of participants to cohorts was predicated upon participant-reported clinical history. Trimming took off 2 bases at V and 5 bases at J, with 10 bases between the two ends. Per germline, CDR1 MNHNS and CDR2 SASEGT. The CDR3 length is 13 residues. This entry belongs to a study of blood T cell repertoires in COVID-19. At the level of the study: Sample material is recorded as cDNA or gDNA derived from T cells, B-cell-depleted T cells, or PBMCs.

Measured with immunoSEQ multiplex PCR; TCRdb has only the in-frame clones, and not every one. The profile shows about 260,000 clones, 85% to 90% of them singletons. The sequence was obtained from a woman aged 18-29 years who had recovered from COVID-19. Sequencing was done on a sample of PBMCs or T cells enriched from blood (not recorded which). This chain uses TRBV6-1 with TRBJ2-7, with D maybe TRBD1 (5 bases). This chain's CDR3 is CASSEIRGHEQYF. Written as DNA, the CDR3 is TGTGCCAGCAGTGAAATTAGGGGCCACGAGCAGTACTTC.